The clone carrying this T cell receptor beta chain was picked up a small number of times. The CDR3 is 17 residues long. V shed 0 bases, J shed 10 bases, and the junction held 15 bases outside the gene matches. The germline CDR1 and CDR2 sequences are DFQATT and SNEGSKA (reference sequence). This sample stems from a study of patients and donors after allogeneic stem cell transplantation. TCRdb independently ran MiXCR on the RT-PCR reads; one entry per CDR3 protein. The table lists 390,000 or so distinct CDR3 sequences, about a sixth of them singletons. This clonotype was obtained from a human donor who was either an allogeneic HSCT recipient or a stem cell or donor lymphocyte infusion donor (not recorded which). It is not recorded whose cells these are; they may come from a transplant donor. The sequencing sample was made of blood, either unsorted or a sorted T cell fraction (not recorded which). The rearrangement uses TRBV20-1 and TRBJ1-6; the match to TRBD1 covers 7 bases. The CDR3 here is CSARDLLDRDRLSPLHF. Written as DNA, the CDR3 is TGCAGTGCTAGAGATCTATTAGACAGGGATAGATTGTCACCCCTCCACTTT.